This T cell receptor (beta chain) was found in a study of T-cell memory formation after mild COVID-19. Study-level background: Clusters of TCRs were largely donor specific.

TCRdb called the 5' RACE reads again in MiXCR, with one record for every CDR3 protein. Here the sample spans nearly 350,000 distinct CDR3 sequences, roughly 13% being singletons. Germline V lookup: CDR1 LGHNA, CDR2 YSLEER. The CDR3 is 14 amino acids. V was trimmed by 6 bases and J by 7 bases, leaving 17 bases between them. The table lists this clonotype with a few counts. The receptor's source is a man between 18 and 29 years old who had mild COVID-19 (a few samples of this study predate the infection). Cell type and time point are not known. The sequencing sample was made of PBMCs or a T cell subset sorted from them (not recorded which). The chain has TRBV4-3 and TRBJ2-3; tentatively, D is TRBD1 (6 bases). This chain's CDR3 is CASSPGQALYTQYF. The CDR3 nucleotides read TGCGCCAGCAGTCCGGGACAAGCCTTATATACGCAGTATTTT.